These 23 T cell receptor beta chains were all obtained from the same sample, sequenced in a study of cytomegalovirus exposure and HLA in healthy donors. Profiled with immunoSEQ multiplex PCR; TCRdb holds only in-frame clones, not every one. The sample shows some 43,000 clones, approximately 90% of them seen only once. Sequencing was performed on PBMCs. These receptors originate from a man aged 18 to 35 in good health and CMV-seronegative.

V and J are TRBV7-8 and TRBJ2-7, with 8 nucleotides matching TRBD1. From germline, CDR1 is SGHVS and CDR2 FQNEAQ. After removal of 3 bases from V and 5 bases from J, the junction contained 12 bases not matched to a gene. This CDR3 is built from 16 residues. The CDR3 DNA follows: TGTGCCAGCAGCTTTCAAGGTTGGGACAGGAGGAACGAGCAGTACTTC. Protein product: CASSFQGWDRRNEQYF.

This sequence joins TRBV5-6 and TRBJ1-3; D is perhaps TRBD1 (5 bases). This CDR3 spans 12 amino acids. V lost 7 bases and J lost 2, with 7 bases in between. Germline V gene sequence: CDR1 SGHDT, CDR2 YYEEEE. CDR3 coding DNA: TGTGCCAGCCGGGGGACTGGAAACACCATATATTTT. Protein: CASRGTGNTIYF.

This clone was counted a single time. The chain carries TRBV5-1 and TRBJ1-1; TRBD1 is a possible D gene (6 bases). V was shortened by 4 bases and J by 0 bases, with 13 bases between the two germline ends. The germline V gene encodes CDR1 SGHRS and CDR2 YFSETQ. This CDR3 is built from 15 residues. In DNA form, the CDR3 reads TGCGCCAGCAGCCTTACAGGGAAAATGAACACTGAAGCTTTCTTT. This translates into CASSLTGKMNTEAFF.

V and J are TRBV9 and TRBJ1-1, with D perhaps TRBD1 (5 bases). The V end lost 0 bases, the J end lost 5 bases, and 14 bases lay between the germline ends. Germline loops: CDR1 SGDLS, CDR2 YYNGEE. The CDR3 loop spans 15 amino acids. The chain's CDR3 is CASSVDVQGRTEAFF. CDR3 sequence (DNA): TGTGCCAGCAGCGTAGATGTCCAGGGTCGTACTGAAGCTTTCTTT.

CDR3 nucleotides: TGTGCCAGCAGCTTAGGAGACTATAGCGGGAGTTACAATGAGCAGTTCTTC. Protein sequence: CASSLGDYSGSYNEQFF. This sequence joins TRBV7-3 and TRBJ2-1, with 9 bases lining up with TRBD2. After removal of 2 bases from V and 4 bases from J, the junction contained 9 bases not matched to a gene. The length of the CDR3 is 17 residues. Germline lookup yields CDR1 SGHTA and CDR2 FQGTGA.

The CDR3 loop reads CASSEVRGAYNSPLHF. CDR3 nucleotide sequence: TGTGCCAGCAGTGAAGTTCGGGGGGCTTACAATTCACCCCTCCACTTT. The gene calls are TRBV2 and TRBJ1-6, with TRBD1 as a possible D gene (6 bases). The CDR3 loop spans 16 amino acids. Trimming took off 1 base at V and 7 bases at J, with 14 bases between the two ends. The germline V gene has CDR1 SNHLY and CDR2 FYNNEI.

The rearrangement uses TRBV27 and TRBJ1-2; D perhaps matches TRBD1 (5 bases). Trimming took off 4 bases at V and 1 base at J, with 10 bases between the two ends. This CDR3 is 14 amino acids long. CDR1 MNHEY and CDR2 SMNVEV come from the germline V gene (reference sequence). The CDR3 region is CASSSGGVNYGYTF. CDR3 DNA sequence: TGTGCCAGCAGTTCCGGGGGGGTTAACTATGGCTACACCTTC.

In its sample, this clone ranks as medium-sized. DNA of the CDR3: TGTGCCAGCAGCCCCGGGACAGGGTTCGGTTTATTGTTCTTC. Its protein is CASSPGTGFGLLFF. The chain carries TRBV6-5 and TRBJ2-1; 9 bases line up with TRBD1. V was pared by 6 bases and J by 15 bases, with 15 bases of the junction left unmatched. CDR3 length equals 14 residues. Germline V gives CDR1 MNHEY, CDR2 SVGAGI.

V is TRBV6-1 and J is TRBJ2-3, with D maybe TRBD2 (5 bases). Germline CDR1 reads MNHNS; CDR2 reads SASEGT. The CDR3 sequence is 14 residues long. With 4 bases removed from V and 4 bases from J, the gap between germline ends came to 12 bases. The CDR3 DNA sequence: TGTGCCAGCAGTGTTGCGGGTAGGGCAGATACGCAGTATTTT. Its protein product is CASSVAGRADTQYF.

This chain uses TRBV10-3 with TRBJ1-1, with D perhaps TRBD1 (6 bases). V was clipped by 7 bases and J by 0 bases, with 15 bases between them. This CDR3 contains 15 residues. Germline assignment: CDR1 ENHRY and CDR2 SYGVKD. The CDR3 reads CAITTGQLMNTEAFF. The CDR3 DNA sequence: TGTGCCATCACGACCGGACAGTTAATGAACACTGAAGCTTTCTTT.

The chain recombines TRBV12-5 with TRBJ2-3, with D possibly being TRBD2 (6 bases). Trimming pared 5 bases from V and 5 bases from J, leaving 8 bases between. Germline V gene lookup returns CDR1 LGHNT and CDR2 FRNRAP. CDR3 length: 12 amino acids. The CDR3 bases are TGTGCTAGTGGTCCGGGGGAAGATACGCAGTATTTT. This encodes CASGPGEDTQYF.

This chain uses TRBV2 with TRBJ1-3, with D hard to call. The CDR3 loop spans 15 amino acids. Trimming left V 2 bases short and J 0 bases short, with 8 bases between. CDR1 is SNHLY, CDR2 FYNNEI, per germline. The chain's CDR3 is CASSEMLGSGNTIYF. As DNA, the CDR3 is TGTGCCAGCAGTGAAATGCTAGGCTCTGGAAACACCATATATTTT.

This clone was detected once. The chain is built from TRBV29-1 and TRBJ1-5; a weak D match, TRBD1 (5 bases). The germline CDR1 and CDR2 sequences are SQVTM and ANQGSEA. Trimming removed 4 bases from V and 5 bases from J, with 9 bases in between. The CDR3 is made up of 12 amino acids. Here the CDR3 reads CSVGKGDQPQHF. CDR3 coding DNA: TGCAGCGTTGGGAAAGGGGATCAGCCCCAGCATTTT.

The V and J genes are TRBV6-1 and TRBJ2-4; TRBD2 agrees at 10 bases. This CDR3 is built from 15 residues. V lost 7 bases and J lost 9; bases outside the gene matches: 12. Germline V lookup: CDR1 MNHNS, CDR2 SASEGT. CDR3 bases: TGTGCCAGCACTCGCCCCGGGACTAGCGAGGTCATTCAGTACTTC. It yields the protein CASTRPGTSEVIQYF.

This chain joins TRBV28 and TRBJ1-2, with 7 bases aligning to TRBD1. The CDR3 loop spans 15 amino acids. Germline lookup yields CDR1 MDHEN and CDR2 SYDVKM. Trimming removed 7 bases from V and 5 bases from J; junction bases left unmatched: 13. Here the CDR3 reads CASKRYRGSEYGYTF. CDR3 sequence (DNA): TGTGCCAGCAAACGCTACAGGGGATCAGAATATGGCTACACCTTC.

This chain uses TRBV28 with TRBJ2-7; TRBD2 might be the D (5 bases). Germline V gives CDR1 MDHEN, CDR2 SYDVKM. Trimming cost V 7 bases and J 3 bases, with 10 bases left between them. This CDR3 region has 12 residues. The CDR3 sequence is CASKDSIYEQYF. Here the CDR3 DNA reads TGTGCCAGCAAGGACTCAATCTACGAGCAGTACTTC.

The chain uses TRBV7-3 and TRBJ1-1, with D possibly TRBD1 on 6 matching bases. The CDR3 has 13 residues. V lost 1 base, J lost 5 bases, and 8 bases lay in between. Germline V lookup: CDR1 SGHTA, CDR2 FQGTGA. The CDR3 nucleotides read TGTGCCAGCAGCTTAATGAGGGGGACTGAAGCTTTCTTT. Amino acid sequence: CASSLMRGTEAFF.

The chain recombines TRBV6-5 with TRBJ1-2, with D perhaps TRBD1 (5 bases). The germline CDR1 and CDR2 sequences are MNHEY and SVGAGI. V was pared by 2 bases and J by 4 bases, with 14 bases between. The CDR3 runs to 15 residues. CDR3 nucleotides: TGTGCCAGCAGTTACGCCGACAGTCCGGTCTATGGCTACACCTTC. Protein product: CASSYADSPVYGYTF.

The rearrangement links TRBV5-5 to TRBJ2-5; maybe TRBD2 (5 bases). CDR3 length equals 12 residues. CDR1 and CDR2 (germline): SGHKS, YYEKEE (reference sequence). V dropped 3 bases and J dropped 5 bases, with 8 bases sitting between them. The CDR3 region is CASSSEAETQYF. CDR3 bases: TGTGCCAGCAGCTCGGAGGCGGAGACCCAGTACTTC.

The chain uses TRBV6-1 and TRBJ2-3; TRBD2 aligns across 12 bases. The CDR3 has 15 residues. CDR1 and CDR2 (germline): MNHNS, SASEGT. Trimming cost V 2 bases and J 4 bases; bases outside gene matches: 1. Here the CDR3 reads CASSELAGGPDTQYF. DNA for the CDR3: TGTGCCAGCAGTGAACTAGCGGGGGGGCCAGATACGCAGTATTTT.

CDR3 DNA: TGTGCCAGCAAACTAAGTGGACAGCGCAATCAGCCCCAGCATTTT. It specifies CASKLSGQRNQPQHF. The rearrangement uses TRBV28 and TRBJ1-5; D may be TRBD1 (6 bases). The CDR3 has 15 amino acids. Germline-derived CDR1 and CDR2 are MDHEN and SYDVKM. Between the trimmed V and J ends, which lost 7 bases and 2 bases, there was a span of 15 bases.

The rearrangement links TRBV4-2 to TRBJ2-5; D is possibly TRBD2 (7 bases). This CDR3 has 15 residues. The germline CDR1 and CDR2 sequences are LGHNA and YNFKEQ. The V end lost 1 base, the J end lost 4 bases, and 13 bases lay between the germline ends. The CDR3 reads CASSQVGGAGETQYF. CDR3 in DNA: TGTGCCAGCAGCCAAGTTGGGGGGGCTGGAGAGACCCAGTACTTC.

The chain recombines TRBV6-9 with TRBJ2-1; the D gene is possibly TRBD2 (6 bases). Germline loops: CDR1 MNHGY, CDR2 SVAAGI. The V end lost 6 bases, the J end lost 9 bases, and 15 bases lay between the germline ends. This CDR3 is built from 13 residues. The CDR3: CASSPGLLGEQFF. CDR3 coding DNA: TGTGCCAGCAGCCCGGGACTTTTGGGTGAGCAGTTCTTC.